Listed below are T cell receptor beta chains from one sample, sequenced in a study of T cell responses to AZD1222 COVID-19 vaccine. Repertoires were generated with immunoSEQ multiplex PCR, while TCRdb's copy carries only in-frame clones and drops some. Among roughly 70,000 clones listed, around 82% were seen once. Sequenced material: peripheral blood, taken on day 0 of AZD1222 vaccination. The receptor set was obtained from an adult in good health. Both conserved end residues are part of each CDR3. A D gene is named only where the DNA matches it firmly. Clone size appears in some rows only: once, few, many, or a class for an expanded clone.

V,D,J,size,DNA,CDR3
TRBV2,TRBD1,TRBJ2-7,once,TGTGCCAGCAGTGGCCGGGACAGTCCCGGTACTGAGCAGTACTTC,CASSGRDSPGTEQYF
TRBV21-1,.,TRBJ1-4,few,TGTGCCAGAAGGAGGAAAACTAATGAAAAACTGTTTTTT,CARRRKTNEKLFF
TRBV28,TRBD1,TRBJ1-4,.,TGTGCCAGCATGGAGGGGGCGACGGCAACTAATGAAAAACTGTTTTTT,CASMEGATATNEKLFF
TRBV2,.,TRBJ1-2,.,TGTGCCAGCAGGCCGTGGGTCACAAGTGTCTATGGCTACACCTTC,CASRPWVTSVYGYTF
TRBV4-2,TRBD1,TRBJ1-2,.,TGTGCCAGCAGCCAGGGACAGGGCAGGCTTCCTAACTATGGCTACACCTTC,CASSQGQGRLPNYGYTF
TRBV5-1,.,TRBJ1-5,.,TGCGCCAGCAGCTTGGGTCCAGGAGGGAATCAGCCCCAGCATTTT,CASSLGPGGNQPQHF
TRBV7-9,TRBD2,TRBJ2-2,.,TGTGCCAGCAGTGTCCAGCGGGGGGTGGACGGGGAGCTGTTTTTT,CASSVQRGVDGELFF
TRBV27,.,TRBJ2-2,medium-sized,TGTGCCAGCAGTCCTACCGGCGGGGAGCTGTTTTTT,CASSPTGGELFF
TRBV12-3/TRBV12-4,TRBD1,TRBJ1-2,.,TGTGCCAGCCGCAAAGGGGGCGGGGATGGCTACACCTTC,CASRKGGGDGYTF
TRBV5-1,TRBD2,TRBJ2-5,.,TGCGCCAGCAGCTTGGGGACTAGCCAAGAGACCCAGTACTTC,CASSLGTSQETQYF
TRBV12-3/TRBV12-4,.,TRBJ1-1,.,TGTGCCAGCAGTTTAGGCGTCTGGGCTTTCTTT,CASSLGVWAFF
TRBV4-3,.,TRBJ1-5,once,TGCGCCAGCAGCCAAGCGTGGGGGAGTGGACAGCCCCAGCATTTT,CASSQAWGSGQPQHF
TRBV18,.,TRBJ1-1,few,TGTGCCAGCTCACCTCAGACAGGAGTGAACACTGAAGCTTTCTTT,CASSPQTGVNTEAFF
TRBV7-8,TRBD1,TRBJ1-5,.,TGTGCCAGCAGCGCCAGGGGGAATCAGCCCCAGCATTTT,CASSARGNQPQHF
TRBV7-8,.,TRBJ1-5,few,TGTGCCAGCAGCTTAAGGATCGGGCGGCCCCAGCATTTT,CASSLRIGRPQHF
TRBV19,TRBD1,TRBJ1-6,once,TGTGCCAGTAGTCCGGGGACAGGAGCTGGTTCACCCCTCCACTTT,CASSPGTGAGSPLHF
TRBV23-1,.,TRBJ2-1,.,TGCGCCAGCAGTACTTTAGGGGACTTGGATGAGCAGTTCTTC,CASSTLGDLDEQFF
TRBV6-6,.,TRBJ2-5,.,TGTGCCAGCAGTTATGGGGAGTCGTCGTTTGGAGAGACCCAGTACTTC,CASSYGESSFGETQYF
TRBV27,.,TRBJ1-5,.,TGTGCCACCAGCATGGGGGGATTCAATCAGCCCCAGCATTTT,CATSMGGFNQPQHF
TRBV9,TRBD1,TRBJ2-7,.,TGTGCCAGCAGCCCCGGAGGACAGGGGTTTTCCTACGAGCAGTACTTC,CASSPGGQGFSYEQYF
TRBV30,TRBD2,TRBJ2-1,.,TGTGCCTGGAGCGAAGTGGGGGGGGATGAGCAGTTCTTC,CAWSEVGGDEQFF
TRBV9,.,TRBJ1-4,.,TGTGCCAGCACTCAGGAGTGGGGGGGCCCTAATGAAAAACTGTTTTTT,CASTQEWGGPNEKLFF
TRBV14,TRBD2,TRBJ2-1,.,TGTGCCAGCAGCCCAAGACTAGCGGATGAGCAGTTCTTC,CASSPRLADEQFF
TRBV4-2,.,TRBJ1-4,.,TGTGCCAGCAGCCAAGGGACGGGAGGGGAAGGTGAAAAACTGTTTTTT,CASSQGTGGEGEKLFF
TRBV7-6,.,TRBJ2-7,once,TGTGCCAGCAGCTTATCAACGAACTACGAGCAGTACTTC,CASSLSTNYEQYF
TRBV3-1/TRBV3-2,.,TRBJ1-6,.,TGTGCCAGCAGCACCCGATTGGGGGCAGGTTCACCCCTCCACTTT,CASSTRLGAGSPLHF
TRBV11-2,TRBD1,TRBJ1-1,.,TGTGCCAGCAGCTTTACGACAGGGGGCATGAACACTGAAGCTTTCTTT,CASSFTTGGMNTEAFF
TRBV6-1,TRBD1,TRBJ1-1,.,TGTGCCAGCAGTGAAGCGGGACAGTGGGACACTGAAGCTTTCTTT,CASSEAGQWDTEAFF
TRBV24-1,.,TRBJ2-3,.,TGTGCCACCAGCGCACAGGGAACAGATACGCAGTATTTT,CATSAQGTDTQYF
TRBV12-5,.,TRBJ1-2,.,TGTGCTAGTGGTTTGGTAGAGGGAGCGTCTGTCTATGGCTACACCTTC,CASGLVEGASVYGYTF
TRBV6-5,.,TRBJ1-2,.,TGTGCCAGCACCGGACGGGGCTTCTATGGCTACACCTTC,CASTGRGFYGYTF
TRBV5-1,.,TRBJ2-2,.,TGCGCCAGCAGCTCCCGGAACACCGGGGAGCTGTTTTTT,CASSSRNTGELFF
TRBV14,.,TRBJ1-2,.,TGTGCCAGCAGCCAAATACTCACAGGGAATCCATCTGGCTACACCTTC,CASSQILTGNPSGYTF
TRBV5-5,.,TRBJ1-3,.,TGTGCCAGCAGCTTGGAAAACAGCCTCTCTGGAAACACCATATATTTT,CASSLENSLSGNTIYF
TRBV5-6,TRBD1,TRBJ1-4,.,TGTGCCAGCAGCCCTCGGACAGGGCGTGGGGAAAAACTGTTTTTT,CASSPRTGRGEKLFF
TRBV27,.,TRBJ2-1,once,TGTGCCAGCAGACAACTAGGGCATGAGCAGTTCTTC,CASRQLGHEQFF
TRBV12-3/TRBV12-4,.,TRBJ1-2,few,TGTGCCAGCAGTTACGGGACGGAGAATGGCTACACCTTC,CASSYGTENGYTF
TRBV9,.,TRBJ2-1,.,TGTGCCAGCAGCCCTCCCCCGGGGGCTTACAATGAGCAGTTCTTC,CASSPPPGAYNEQFF
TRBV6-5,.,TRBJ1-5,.,TGTGCCGGGGGCGACTACGGTGGCAATCAGCCCCAGCATTTT,CAGGDYGGNQPQHF
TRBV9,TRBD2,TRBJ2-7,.,TGTGCCAGCAGCTTTAGCGGGGGAGACGAGCAGTACTTC,CASSFSGGDEQYF
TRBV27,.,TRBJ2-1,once,TGTGCCAGCAGCTGGGGGGGCCCGGACAATGAGCAGTTCTTC,CASSWGGPDNEQFF
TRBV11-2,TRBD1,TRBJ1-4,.,TGTGCCAGCAGCCAGGGGGGGAATGAAAAACTGTTTTTT,CASSQGGNEKLFF
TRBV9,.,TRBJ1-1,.,TGTGCCAGCAGCGTAGTTGGACGGACGAACACTGAAGCTTTCTTT,CASSVVGRTNTEAFF
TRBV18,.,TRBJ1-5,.,TGTGCCAGCTCACCTAACTACGAAGTTAATAGCAATCAGCCCCAGCATTTT,CASSPNYEVNSNQPQHF
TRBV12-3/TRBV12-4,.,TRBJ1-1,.,TGTGCCAGCAGTTTGGGCACTGAAGCTTTCTTT,CASSLGTEAFF
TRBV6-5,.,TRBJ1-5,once,TGTGCCAGCAGGCGACAGGCCAATCAGCCCCAGCATTTT,CASRRQANQPQHF
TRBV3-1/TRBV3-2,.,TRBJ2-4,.,TGTGCCAGCAGCCAGACGGGGACCCGAAACATTCAGTACTTC,CASSQTGTRNIQYF
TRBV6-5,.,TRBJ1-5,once,TGTGCCAGCAGGGGGGGCGTTAGCAATCAGCCCCAGCATTTT,CASRGGVSNQPQHF
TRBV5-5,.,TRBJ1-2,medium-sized,TGTGCCAGCCGCCGGTTTGGGGAGGGAGAATATGGCTACACCTTC,CASRRFGEGEYGYTF
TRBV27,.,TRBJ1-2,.,TGTGCCAGCAGTGTGCGGGCAGGCCCTAAGTATGGCTACACCTTC,CASSVRAGPKYGYTF
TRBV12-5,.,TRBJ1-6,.,TGTGCTAGTGGTCACAATAATTCACCCCTCCACTTT,CASGHNNSPLHF
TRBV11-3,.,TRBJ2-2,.,TGTGCCAGCAGCTTCGGGGGAACGAACACCGGGGAGCTGTTTTTT,CASSFGGTNTGELFF
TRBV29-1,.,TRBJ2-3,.,TGCAGCGTTGAGCGAGCAGATACGCAGTATTTT,CSVERADTQYF
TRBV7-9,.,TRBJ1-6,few,TGTGCCAGCAGCATCCTCAGGGACCGTCTTGGGTCACCCCTCCACTTT,CASSILRDRLGSPLHF
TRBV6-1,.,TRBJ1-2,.,TGTGCCAGCAGTGACCAAGTAGCTAACTATGGCTACACCTTC,CASSDQVANYGYTF
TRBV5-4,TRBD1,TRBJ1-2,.,TGTGCCAGCAGCCAGGGGGCAGGCTATGGCTACACCTTC,CASSQGAGYGYTF
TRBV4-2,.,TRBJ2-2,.,TGTGCCAGCAGCCAAGATGCGGGCGGCACCGGGGAGCTGTTTTTT,CASSQDAGGTGELFF
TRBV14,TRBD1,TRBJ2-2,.,TGTGCCAGCAGCCCGTGGACAGGGGGCAACACCGGGGAGCTGTTTTTT,CASSPWTGGNTGELFF
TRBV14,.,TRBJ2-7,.,TGTGCCAGCAGCCAAGGCAGCTACGAGCAGTACTTC,CASSQGSYEQYF